Listed here is a single TCR beta chain. This receptor's antigen is unknown. No much larger clonotype is one base removed from it; base qualities were not supplied. Moderately to severely active disease, a Clinical Activity Score of at least 3, a NOSPECS grade of at least 4, and a duration under 3 months were present in ophthalmopathy patients. Any patient with an uncontrolled infection, another autoimmune disease, pregnancy or lactation was excluded. Diagnoses were based on clinical symptoms, serum thyroxine and TRAb, thyroid ultrasound and orbital computed tomography. Ficoll-Paque density gradient centrifugation was used to isolate PBMCs from about 10 ml of fresh peripheral blood. Total RNA was extracted using Trizol reagent, and RNA quality was assessed on an Agilent 2100 Bioanalyzer. Amplification of TCR beta CDR3 regions was carried out from RNA transcripts. For the first round of RT-PCR on the TCR CDR3, the HTBI primer set was used together with the Qiagen OneStep RT-PCR kit. Libraries were constructed in a second round of multiplex PCR, after which size selection and purification were carried out. Sequencing of the libraries was done on an Illumina HiSeq2000 using paired-end 100 bp reads. Turning to the authors' computational methods: Raw data were processed with SOAPnuke, discarding reads with adapters, uncalled bases, mean Phred below 15, or no exact constant-primer or identifier match. High-quality paired reads were merged with COPE v1.2.5, and unique nucleotide sequences were defined as clonotypes. MiTCR v1.1 was used to align clonotypes to the IMGT TRBV, TRBD and TRBJ reference segments. Only V-J combinations with frequency above 0.0001, covering 99% to 99.2% of repertoires, were analysed. A TCS score was defined as the ratio between F50 (clonal expansion) and ExV (chaos), using BLOSUM62-based TCRdist between CDR3 peptides within each V-J. Welch's t-statistics and random forest reduced fewer than 550 V-J features to fewer than 15, which were used in a naive Bayes classifier (R e1071). TCRdb ran its own pipeline on the public reads, namely fastp trimming at Q25 and MiXCR clone calling, and kept in-frame beta chains. One record per CDR3 amino acid sequence lists the most common genes and DNA. These V and J calls rely on TCRdb rather than the paper's analysis. The sample contains some 550,000 distinct CDR3 sequences, around 15% of them found a single time. The biggest ten clones account for roughly 3% of the sample.

Looking up the germline V gene yields CDR1 MDHEN and CDR2 SYDVKM. Cut back by 8 bases and 9 bases, the V and J ends lie 29 bases apart. Counted from cysteine to phenylalanine, this CDR3 has 18 amino acids. Just the 54-base CDR3 DNA is kept, in frame starting at base 1. The data were taken from a study of T cells in Graves' hyperthyroidism and ophthalmopathy (dated by TCRdb to the late 2010s). Regarding the study in general: Peripheral blood was sampled at the time of initial diagnosis, prior to any treatment. The roughly 100 discovery patients were randomly split 7:3 into training and test sets. Following sampling, methimazole starting at 30 mg daily was given to hyperthyroidism patients, and high-dose intravenous methylprednisolone was given to ophthalmopathy patients. To identify TCR V-J signatures that set the groups apart, the researchers used a discovery cohort of 95 to 100 patients, made up of 40 to 45 with Graves' ophthalmopathy and some 60 with stable Graves' hyperthyroidism. According to the paper, TCR Vbeta CDR3 sequencing was carried out on roughly 130 peripheral blood samples, which came from 40 to 45 ophthalmopathy, about 75 hyperthyroidism and roughly 17 progressor patients. Prospective prediction of ophthalmopathy was tested in an independent validation cohort consisting of some 19 hyperthyroidism patients and some 16 patients who later progressed to ophthalmopathy. The study also compared thyroid tissue and blood T-cell repertoires from about six Graves' hyperthyroidism patients. Results and caveats for the whole study, not just this receptor: Sample size was not statistically predetermined, and investigators were not blinded to group allocation. In validation, the model predicted progression to ophthalmopathy with approximately 71% sensitivity and approximately 72% specificity, a median of about 6.7 months before onset. A 13 V-J signature model separated ophthalmopathy from stable hyperthyroidism, with around 90% sensitivity and 81.08% specificity in cross-validation and 80%/75% in testing. Blood samples also contained most of the expanded thyroid clonotypes (frequency above 0.001), which suggests that blood repertoires may reflect thyroid immune responses.

The chain is encoded by TRBV28 joined to TRBJ1-6, with TRBD1 tentatively as D gene (6 bases match). The sequencing input was blood. The TCR comes from a woman in her forties with Graves' ophthalmopathy. At the DNA level, the sequence is TGTGCCAGCGGCCGGATTACTCAGGGGAGGGCTTTAGCTTCACCCCTCCACTTT. This encodes CASGRITQGRALASPLHF.